A selection of T cell receptor beta chains follows, all from one sample in a study of blood T cell repertoires in COVID-19. Produced via immunoSEQ multiplex PCR; TCRdb's table is partial and in-frame only. This table has about 320,000 clones, 65% to 90% appearing once. Sequencing input: PBMCs or T cells enriched from blood (not recorded which). The receptors here all came from a woman younger than 35 who had recovered from COVID-19. CDR3s include the opening cysteine and the closing phenylalanine or tryptophan. Each record gives: clone size, J gene, D gene, V gene, CDR3 protein, CDR3 DNA. D genes are given only for firm matches. Clone sizes are given selectively: once, few, many, or a class where the clone is expanded.

NA	TRBJ1-1	TRBD1	TRBV27	CASSLPGKDRGEAFF	TGTGCCAGCAGTTTACCGGGAAAAGACAGGGGTGAAGCTTTCTTT
NA	TRBJ1-1	TRBD1	TRBV18	CASSPGQGGETFF	TGTGCCAGCTCACCCGGACAGGGGGGTGAAACTTTCTTT
NA	TRBJ2-3	TRBD2	TRBV9	CASSAAGARFTDTQYF	TGTGCCAGCAGCGCAGCGGGGGCCCGATTCACAGATACGCAGTATTTT
NA	TRBJ2-3	NA	TRBV7-3	CASSLGVGVDTQYF	TGTGCCAGCAGCTTAGGGGTGGGAGTGGATACGCAGTATTTT
few	TRBJ1-2	NA	TRBV19	CASSTLGGESGGYTF	TGTGCCAGTAGTACATTAGGAGGGGAATCGGGCGGCTACACCTTC
NA	TRBJ1-6	NA	TRBV6-4	CASSGAQGTPLHF	TGTGCCAGCAGTGGCGCGCAGGGGACACCCCTCCACTTT
once	TRBJ2-7	TRBD2	TRBV28	CASGGGLAGAYEQYF	TGTGCCAGCGGAGGAGGACTAGCGGGGGCCTACGAGCAGTACTTC
NA	TRBJ1-1	NA	TRBV9	CASSVDGDSTEAFF	TGTGCCAGCAGCGTAGACGGTGACTCCACTGAAGCTTTCTTT
NA	TRBJ1-1	NA	TRBV6-5	CASSQSRAEAFF	TGTGCCAGCAGTCAGTCCAGGGCTGAAGCTTTCTTT
NA	TRBJ2-1	TRBD2	TRBV27	CASSYLTSGAYNEQFF	TGTGCCAGCAGTTATCTGACTAGCGGGGCCTACAATGAGCAGTTCTTC
NA	TRBJ1-2	NA	TRBV5-1	CASSLQGFDYGYTF	TGCGCCAGCAGCTTGCAGGGTTTTGACTATGGCTACACCTTC
NA	TRBJ1-2	TRBD1	TRBV5-8	CASSLPRTGPYGYTF	TGTGCCAGCAGCTTACCAAGGACAGGGCCCTATGGCTACACCTTC
NA	TRBJ1-2	NA	TRBV9	CASSTDSYGYTF	TGTGCCAGCAGCACAGACAGCTATGGCTACACCTTC
NA	TRBJ2-1	TRBD2	TRBV2	CASSEGSGGFSNEQFF	TGTGCCAGCAGTGAAGGCAGCGGGGGGTTTAGTAATGAGCAGTTCTTC
NA	TRBJ2-2	TRBD2	TRBV7-8	CASSLAAGGATGELFF	TGTGCCAGCAGCTTAGCGGCGGGGGGAGCGACCGGGGAGCTGTTTTTT
NA	TRBJ2-3	NA	TRBV5-1	CASSLEGGEVADTQYF	TGCGCCAGCAGCTTGGAGGGCGGGGAGGTCGCAGATACGCAGTATTTT
NA	TRBJ2-1	TRBD2	TRBV5-1	CASSLAGEQFF	TGCGCCAGCAGCCTAGCGGGTGAGCAGTTCTTC